These T cell receptor beta chains were read from a single sample in a study of T-cell memory formation after mild COVID-19. A single record per CDR3 protein comes from TCRdb applying MiXCR to the 5' RACE reads. The sample includes some 210,000 distinct CDR3 sequences, roughly 18% of them seen just once. The sequenced sample was PBMCs or a T cell subset sorted from them (not recorded which). Source of these receptors: an adult woman who had mild COVID-19 (a few samples of this study predate the infection). Cell type and time point are not known. CDR3s include the opening cysteine and the closing phenylalanine or tryptophan. Each record gives: clone size, D gene, V gene, J gene, CDR3 length, CDR3 protein, CDR3 DNA. A D gene is named only where the DNA matches it firmly. Clone size appears in some rows only: once, few, many, or a class for an expanded clone.

.,TRBD1,TRBV7-9,TRBJ2-3,14,CASSSRQGWDTQYF,TGTGCCAGCAGCTCCCGACAGGGGTGGGATACGCAGTATTTT
.,.,TRBV12-3/TRBV12-4,TRBJ1-1,11,CASRNKGGAFF,TGTGCCAGCAGGAACAAGGGGGGAGCTTTCTTT
few,.,TRBV29-1,TRBJ1-2,14,CSAGGGFKNYGYTF,TGCAGCGCTGGTGGTGGTTTCAAGAACTATGGCTACACCTTC
few,TRBD2,TRBV15,TRBJ2-2,14,CATSRGAGIGELFF,TGTGCCACCAGCAGAGGAGCGGGAATCGGGGAGCTGTTTTTT
many,TRBD2,TRBV20-1,TRBJ2-7,14,CSARVPSGSYEQYF,TGCAGTGCTAGAGTCCCTAGCGGAAGCTACGAGCAGTACTTC
.,TRBD1,TRBV30,TRBJ2-1,18,CAWKPGQAASRSYNEQFF,TGTGCCTGGAAACCGGGACAGGCCGCCTCCCGCTCCTACAATGAGCAGTTCTTC
many,TRBD2,TRBV28,TRBJ2-5,18,CASSLMGAAGGPQETQYF,TGTGCCAGCAGTCTTATGGGGGCGGCGGGAGGGCCCCAAGAGACCCAGTACTTC
many,.,TRBV15,TRBJ2-1,15,CATSETPDRNNEQFF,TGTGCCACCAGCGAAACCCCGGACAGAAACAATGAGCAGTTCTTC
.,.,TRBV5-6,TRBJ2-3,15,CASSLTRGVTDTQYF,TGTGCCAGCAGCTTGACCAGGGGGGTCACAGATACGCAGTATTTT
.,.,TRBV7-2,TRBJ2-5,14,CASSLAYRAETQYF,TGTGCCAGCAGCTTAGCGTACAGGGCGGAGACCCAGTACTTC
once,.,TRBV5-1,TRBJ1-2,14,CASSLAGGEYGYTF,TGCGCCAGCAGCTTGGCCGGCGGGGAATATGGCTACACCTTC
few,.,TRBV9,TRBJ1-2,14,CASSGRDGGYGYTF,TGTGCCAGCAGCGGAAGAGACGGAGGCTATGGCTACACCTTC
.,.,TRBV7-9,TRBJ2-4,15,CASSQIGAGKNIQYF,TGTGCCAGCAGCCAAATCGGCGCGGGTAAAAACATTCAGTACTTC
.,.,TRBV12-3/TRBV12-4,TRBJ1-1,14,CASSLYRALTEAFF,TGTGCCAGCAGTTTATACAGGGCCCTCACTGAAGCTTTCTTT
.,.,TRBV3-1,TRBJ2-7,12,CASSYGNDEQYF,TGTGCCAGCAGCTACGGGAACGACGAGCAGTACTTC
few,.,TRBV20-1,TRBJ1-1,14,CSARPRSGGTEAFF,TGCAGTGCTAGACCCCGGTCCGGGGGCACTGAAGCTTTCTTT
.,TRBD1,TRBV30,TRBJ1-6,15,CAWSWRTGGNSPLHF,TGTGCCTGGAGCTGGAGAACAGGGGGAAATTCACCCCTCCACTTT
few,.,TRBV15,TRBJ2-7,13,CATSRVQNYEQYF,TGTGCCACCAGCAGAGTTCAGAACTACGAGCAGTACTTC
.,.,TRBV12-3/TRBV12-4,TRBJ1-1,14,CASSSGRPNTEAFF,TGTGCCAGCAGTTCCGGACGGCCGAACACTGAAGCTTTCTTT
.,.,TRBV5-6,TRBJ2-1,13,CASSRIPGREQFF,TGTGCCAGCAGCCGCATTCCGGGGAGAGAGCAGTTCTTC
many,TRBD2,TRBV5-1,TRBJ2-1,15,CASSVREGLSNEQFF,TGCGCCAGCAGCGTTCGGGAGGGCCTATCGAATGAGCAGTTCTTC
.,.,TRBV12-3/TRBV12-4,TRBJ1-5,14,CASRGSSSNQPQHF,TGTGCCAGCCGTGGCAGTTCTAGCAATCAGCCCCAGCATTTT
few,.,TRBV11-2,TRBJ2-2,17,CASSLPRTAVRLGELFF,TGTGCCAGCAGCCTACCCCGGACGGCAGTACGATTGGGGGAGCTGTTTTTT
few,.,TRBV12-3/TRBV12-4,TRBJ1-1,13,CASSFKQNTEAFF,TGTGCCAGCAGTTTTAAGCAGAACACTGAAGCTTTCTTT
.,TRBD1,TRBV12-3/TRBV12-4,TRBJ2-6,18,CASSLPGQGARGANVLTF,TGTGCCAGCAGTCTCCCGGGACAGGGGGCGCGGGGGGCCAACGTCCTGACTTTC
.,.,TRBV5-6,TRBJ2-7,14,CASSQGPNSYEQYF,TGTGCCAGCAGCCAGGGACCGAACTCCTACGAGCAGTACTTC
few,TRBD1,TRBV27,TRBJ1-1,15,CATTKGGTGANEAFF,TGTGCCACCACAAAGGGGGGGACAGGGGCGAATGAAGCTTTCTTT
.,.,TRBV9,TRBJ2-7,16,CASSESAGPGSYEQYF,TGTGCCAGCAGCGAGTCGGCCGGACCGGGCTCCTACGAGCAGTACTTC
few,.,TRBV27,TRBJ2-6,13,CASSRVGANVLTF,TGTGCCAGCAGCAGGGTTGGGGCCAACGTCCTGACTTTC
few,.,TRBV29-1,TRBJ2-1,15,CSLTLKGWTYNEQFF,TGCAGCCTCACACTCAAGGGGTGGACCTACAATGAGCAGTTCTTC
many,.,TRBV20-1,TRBJ2-1,15,CSARDPRGPGDEQFF,TGCAGTGCTAGAGATCCTAGGGGCCCGGGGGATGAGCAGTTCTTC
.,.,TRBV5-1,TRBJ2-7,14,CASSLVGYGYEQYF,TGCGCCAGCAGCTTGGTCGGGTACGGGTACGAGCAGTACTTC
few,.,TRBV12-3/TRBV12-4,TRBJ1-5,14,CASSSFSSNQPQHF,TGTGCCAGCAGTTCCTTCAGCTCAAATCAGCCCCAGCATTTT
few,.,TRBV5-5,TRBJ1-1,16,CASSPVMGTGPTEAFF,TGTGCCAGCAGCCCCGTGATGGGCACCGGGCCCACTGAAGCTTTCTTT
many,.,TRBV7-9,TRBJ2-1,15,CASSPMTSRGNEQFF,TGTGCCAGCAGCCCGATGACTAGTAGGGGCAATGAGCAGTTCTTC
.,.,TRBV4-1,TRBJ1-6,13,CASSPTELGALHF,TGCGCCAGCAGCCCGACCGAGCTCGGGGCCCTCCACTTT
.,.,TRBV3-1,TRBJ1-5,13,CASSQHDNQPQHF,TGTGCCAGCAGCCAACACGACAATCAGCCCCAGCATTTT
many,TRBD2,TRBV7-3,TRBJ2-7,14,CASSPGRGNYEQYF,TGTGCCAGCAGCCCCGGGAGGGGTAACTACGAGCAGTACTTC
.,.,TRBV13,TRBJ2-2,13,CASSLVPAGELFF,TGTGCCAGCAGCTTAGTACCGGCCGGGGAGCTGTTTTTT
few,.,TRBV20-1,TRBJ2-3,13,CSAIVRLGDTQYF,TGCAGTGCTATTGTGAGACTAGGAGATACGCAGTATTTT
many,.,TRBV24-1,TRBJ2-1,14,CATSGLSSYNEQFF,TGTGCCACCTCGGGACTGAGCTCCTACAATGAGCAGTTCTTC
once,TRBD2,TRBV12-3/TRBV12-4,TRBJ2-1,16,CASSPYVAGPYNEQFF,TGTGCCAGCAGTCCATACGTAGCGGGACCCTACAATGAGCAGTTCTTC
.,.,TRBV27,TRBJ2-3,13,CASSLRQSDTQYF,TGTGCCAGCAGTCTCAGACAGTCGGATACGCAGTATTTT
few,TRBD1,TRBV12-3/TRBV12-4,TRBJ2-2,15,CASSPGTGGIGELFF,TGTGCCAGCAGTCCCGGGACAGGGGGCATCGGGGAGCTGTTTTTT
many,.,TRBV3-1,TRBJ1-2,15,CASSQRYTENYGYTF,TGTGCCAGCAGCCAAAGATACACAGAGAACTATGGCTACACCTTC
.,.,TRBV12-3/TRBV12-4,TRBJ1-3,14,CATTRALTGNTIYF,TGTGCCACCACCAGGGCTCTGACGGGAAACACCATATATTTT
.,.,TRBV12-3/TRBV12-4,TRBJ1-5,13,CASSLSRGQPQHF,TGTGCCAGCAGTTTATCCAGAGGGCAGCCCCAGCATTTT
.,TRBD1,TRBV5-1,TRBJ1-1,17,CASRRTGRVVGDTEAFF,TGCGCCAGCAGACGGACAGGGAGAGTTGTTGGAGACACTGAAGCTTTCTTT
.,.,TRBV5-1,TRBJ2-2,16,CASSLAFGEVNGELFF,TGCGCCAGCAGCTTGGCGTTCGGGGAAGTCAACGGGGAGCTGTTTTTT
.,TRBD2,TRBV20-1,TRBJ2-7,14,CSANLAGAFNEQYF,TGCAGTGCTAACCTAGCGGGAGCTTTCAACGAGCAGTACTTC
.,.,TRBV6-5,TRBJ2-7,15,CASSYGGTSSYEQYF,TGTGCCAGCAGTTACGGCGGGACCAGCTCCTACGAGCAGTACTTC
.,.,TRBV3-1,TRBJ1-2,15,CASSPRHQGVYGYTF,TGTGCCAGCAGCCCCCGACACCAGGGTGTCTATGGCTACACCTTC
few,TRBD2,TRBV24-1,TRBJ2-5,15,CATSDSRLAGKTQYF,TGTGCCACCAGTGATTCCAGACTAGCGGGGAAGACCCAGTACTTC